Following are 23 T cell receptor beta chains from one sample sequenced in a study of metastatic and nonmetastatic thyroid tumors. Among the patients, none had received any treatment before thyroid surgery. TCRdb reanalyzed the PCR reads via MiXCR. The table shows around 52,000 clones, with just under 30% occurring only once. Material for sequencing was blood. Source of these receptors: a female donor with papillary thyroid cancer or a benign thyroid nodule (not recorded which). Some clones in this sample may be carry-over from other donors' samples.

The sample holds a few counts of this clone. V gene TRBV6-1 combines with J gene TRBJ1-2; TRBD1 agrees at 7 bases. CDR1 is MNHNS and CDR2 is SASEGT in the germline V gene. Losses at the gene ends were 5 bases for V and 4 bases for J; bases not matched to a gene: 13. The CDR3 loop spans 16 amino acids. CDR3 region: CASSSPGQVLLYGYTF. The CDR3 region has the DNA TGTGCCAGCAGTTCCCCAGGACAGGTTCTACTCTATGGCTACACCTTC.

The V call is TRBV11-3, the J call TRBJ2-3; D remains ambiguous. The CDR3 is made up of 13 amino acids. Trimming shortened V by 7 bases and J by 2 bases, and 10 bases separated the two germline ends. Germline V gene lookup returns CDR1 SGHNT and CDR2 YENEEA. The CDR3 sequence is CASTLQYTDTQYF. CDR3 coding DNA: TGTGCCAGCACCCTACAGTACACAGATACGCAGTATTTT.

CDR3 nucleotides: TGCGCCAGCACTGCGGGGACGGCTGACTACGAGCAGTACTTC. Protein product: CASTAGTADYEQYF. The chain is built from TRBV5-1 and TRBJ2-7, with D maybe TRBD2 (6 bases). Trimming cost V 6 bases and J 3 bases, with 16 bases left between them. This CDR3 is built from 14 residues. Germline V CDR1 and CDR2: SGHRS, YFSETQ.

In this sample, this clone turned up many times. V and J are TRBV11-2 and TRBJ2-7; 8 positions match TRBD2. Germline-derived CDR1 and CDR2 are SGHAT and FQNNGV. Trimming cost V 0 bases and J 0 bases; bases outside gene matches: 7. There are 17 residues in the CDR3. In DNA, the CDR3 is TGTGCCAGCAGCTTAGATCTGGACGGGAGGGCCTCCTACGAGCAGTACTTC. Protein: CASSLDLDGRASYEQYF.

This clone was seen a handful of times. This chain connects TRBV12-3 or TRBV12-4 to TRBJ2-7, with D possibly being TRBD1 or TRBD2 (6 bases each). V was cut by 3 bases and J by 7 bases, with 16 bases left in between. CDR3 length: 14 amino acids. The CDR3 DNA follows: TGTGCCAGCAGTTTCGGTGGGTTAGGGGGGGAGCAGTACTTC. Protein sequence: CASSFGGLGGEQYF.

The chain carries TRBV7-2 and TRBJ1-2, with D hard to call. Trimming removed 0 bases from V and 2 bases from J, with 13 bases in between. Germline assignment: CDR1 SGHTA and CDR2 FQGNSA. This CDR3 contains 16 residues. The CDR3 loop is CASSLAAQVLNYGYTF. The CDR3 DNA reads TGTGCCAGCAGCTTAGCCGCCCAGGTACTGAACTATGGCTACACCTTC.

The sample holds a few counts of this clone. Possible read error: a much larger clone is one base away. The identical CDR3 is also encoded by other nucleotide sequences in the sample. This chain joins TRBV12-3 or TRBV12-4 and TRBJ1-1; TRBD1 matches 10 bases. The CDR3 covers 15 residues. This chain's CDR3 is CASTRPGQGITEAFF. In nucleotides, the CDR3 is TGCGCCAGCACGCGACCGGGACAGGGGATCACTGAAGCTTTCTTT.

Regarding this clone: This same CDR3 is encoded by further DNA sequences in the sample. The rearrangement joins TRBV30 to TRBJ2-7, with 8 bases matching TRBD2. The junction had 9 bases not matched to a gene; V was cut back by 0 bases and J by 5 bases. CDR1 and CDR2 from the germline V gene are GTSNPN and SVGIG (reference sequence). The CDR3 spans 15 residues. Here the CDR3 reads CAWSVKTGGWNEQYF. The CDR3, as DNA: TGTGCCTGGAGTGTCAAAACGGGAGGGTGGAACGAGCAGTACTTC.

This clone showed up just a few times. V gene TRBV12-3 or TRBV12-4 combines with J gene TRBJ1-1; perhaps TRBD1 as D (6 bases). The CDR3 is 16 amino acids. V was pared by 5 bases and J by 3 bases, with 19 bases between. The CDR3: CASSPRQVQADTEAFF. The CDR3 bases are TGTGCCAGCAGTCCACGACAGGTACAAGCGGACACTGAAGCTTTCTTT.

The chain is built from TRBV6-1 and TRBJ1-2; tentative D call: TRBD1 (5 bases). CDR1 is MNHNS, CDR2 SASEGT, per germline. Trimming stripped 10 bases from V and 4 bases from J, with 16 bases between. The CDR3 is made up of 13 amino acids. CDR3 region: CAISIGASYGYTF. The CDR3 nucleotides are TGTGCCATCTCGATAGGGGCGAGCTATGGCTACACCTTC.

This chain's CDR3 is CASSQEGLAGGEQYF. CDR3 DNA: TGCGCCAGCAGCCAAGAGGGACTAGCGGGAGGTGAGCAGTACTTC. The V call is TRBV4-3, the J call TRBJ2-7; 15 bases are shared with TRBD2. The CDR3 is 15 residues long. With V trimmed by 0 bases and J by 7 bases, 1 base remained unmatched. Germline V gene sequence: CDR1 LGHNA, CDR2 YSLEER.

This clone showed up just a few times. The V and J genes are TRBV27 and TRBJ2-7; unclear D gene. V lost 1 base to trimming and J lost 2 bases, with 9 bases between them. Germline CDR1 is MNHEY and CDR2 is SMNVEV (reference sequence). The CDR3 contains 14 residues. CDR3 sequence: CASSLWESPYEQYF. The CDR3 region has the DNA TGTGCCAGCAGTTTATGGGAATCTCCCTACGAGCAGTACTTC.

A word on this clone: The junction departs from germline at one end; a sequencing error may be responsible. The J gene is TRBJ2-7, the V gene TRBV7-3; TRBD1 matches 7 bases. Germline V gene sequence: CDR1 SGHTA, CDR2 FQGTGA. This CDR3 comprises 11 residues. The CDR3 region has the DNA TGTGCCATCAGCTTAGACAGGGTGCAGTACTTC. Protein: CAISLDRVQYF.

CDR3 protein: CASSQGRGINYNEQFF. The CDR3 nucleotides read TGTGCCAGCAGCCAAGGCCGGGGAATTAACTACAATGAGCAGTTCTTC. V usage is TRBV3-1 and J usage is TRBJ2-1, with D possibly matching TRBD2 (5 bases). The V end was cut by 1 base, the J end by 3 bases, with 13 bases between. The germline V gene has CDR1 LGHDT and CDR2 YNNKEL (reference sequence). The CDR3 loop spans 16 amino acids.

The chain is built from TRBV11-1 and TRBJ2-1; 10 bases match TRBD1. The CDR3 consists of 16 residues. Germline CDR1 is SGHAT and CDR2 is FQDESV (reference sequence). V shed 5 bases and J 9 bases; nucleotides not matched to a gene: 13. CDR3 in DNA: TGTGCCAGCAGCATTGCCGGGACAGGGGTTTTCAGTGAGCAGTTCTTC. Protein: CASSIAGTGVFSEQFF. Full variable domain (remainder filled in from reference TRBV11-1 and TRBJ2-1): EAEVAQSPRYKITEKSQAVAFWCDPISGHATLYWYRQILGQGPELLVQFQDESVVDDSQLPKDRFSAERLKGVDSTLKIQPAELGDSAMYLCASSIAGTGVFSEQFFGPGTRLTVL.

This clone was counted once. The chain is built from TRBV4-1 and TRBJ2-3, with 8 bases lining up with TRBD2. J gave up 2 bases and V 2 bases, and 12 bases lay outside the gene matches. Looked up from germline, CDR1 is MGHRA and CDR2 is YSYEKL. The CDR3 consists of 18 residues. This chain's CDR3 is CASSQFPPGLEFTDTQYF. DNA for the CDR3: TGCGCCAGCAGCCAATTCCCCCCGGGACTAGAATTCACAGATACGCAGTATTTT.

This chain uses TRBV10-3 with TRBJ1-5, with 9 bases identical to TRBD1. Germline V gene lookup returns CDR1 ENHRY and CDR2 SYGVKD. The V segment lost 2 bases and the J segment 6 bases; nucleotides outside the gene matches: 8. This CDR3 has 16 residues. CDR3 sequence reads: CAISELGQGSGQPQHF. The CDR3 coding sequence is TGTGCCATCAGTGAGCTTGGACAGGGGAGTGGTCAGCCCCAGCATTTT.

The chain employs TRBV27 and TRBJ2-1; the D gene could be TRBD1 or TRBD2 (7 bases each). The CDR3 spans 17 residues. The germline CDR1 and CDR2 sequences are MNHEY and SMNVEV (reference sequence). V was pared by 3 bases and J by 0 bases, with 15 bases between. The CDR3 protein is CASSFFGEGASYNEQFF. The CDR3 DNA sequence: TGTGCCAGCAGTTTCTTCGGGGAGGGGGCCTCCTACAATGAGCAGTTCTTC.

The CDR3, as DNA: TGCGCCAGCGGGCAGGCCACAGATACGCAGTATTTT. It encodes CASGQATDTQYF. V usage is TRBV5-1 and J usage is TRBJ2-3; D gene uncertain. V was cut by 7 bases and J by 2 bases, with 8 bases left in between. There are 12 residues in the CDR3. Germline CDR1 reads SGHRS; CDR2 reads YFSETQ.

This clone was seen a few times. The chain carries TRBV15 and TRBJ1-1; D not resolved. V was shortened by 0 bases and J by 5 bases, with 7 bases between the two germline ends. Germline values: CDR1 LNHNV, CDR2 YYDKDF (reference sequence). The CDR3 has 13 residues. CDR3 sequence: CATSRDRTTEAFF. The DNA of the CDR3 is TGTGCCACCAGCAGAGATCGAACGACTGAAGCTTTCTTT.

The gene calls are TRBV19 and TRBJ2-3; possible D gene TRBD2, 5 bases. CDR3 length: 15 residues. The germline V gene has CDR1 LNHDA and CDR2 SQIVND (reference sequence). Trimming removed 6 bases at V and 3 bases at J, with 16 bases between. In DNA form, the CDR3 reads TGTGCCAGTAGGAAGAGCGCGGGTTGGACAGATACGCAGTATTTT. Amino acids: CASRKSAGWTDTQYF. Filled out from reference TRBV19 and TRBJ2-3, the complete variable domain reads DGGITQSPKYLFRKEGQNVTLSCEQNLNHDAMYWYRQDPGQGLRLIYYSQIVNDFQKGDIAEGYSVSREKKESFPLTVTSAQKNPTAFYLCASRKSAGWTDTQYFGPGTRLTVL.

The V and J genes are TRBV7-8 and TRBJ2-1, with D perhaps TRBD2 (5 bases). The CDR3 contains 15 residues. The V and J ends lost 3 bases and 1 base respectively, with 10 bases between them. The germline V gene encodes CDR1 SGHVS and CDR2 FQNEAQ. DNA for the CDR3: TGTGCCAGCAGCTTCCGGGGTTTATCCTACAATGAGCAGTTCTTC. Translated: CASSFRGLSYNEQFF.

A few counts support this clone. The V and J genes are TRBV19 and TRBJ1-2; TRBD1 might be the D (5 bases). Germline CDR1 is LNHDA and CDR2 is SQIVND (reference sequence). CDR3 length: 13 amino acids. Trimming cost V 8 bases and J 4 bases, with 14 bases left between them. The CDR3 DNA sequence: TGTGCCAGTGAGGGACTCAACCTCTATGGCTACACCTTC. Translation: CASEGLNLYGYTF. Full variable domain (remainder filled in from reference TRBV19 and TRBJ1-2): DGGITQSPKYLFRKEGQNVTLSCEQNLNHDAMYWYRQDPGQGLRLIYYSQIVNDFQKGDIAEGYSVSREKKESFPLTVTSAQKNPTAFYLCASEGLNLYGYTFGSGTRLTVV.